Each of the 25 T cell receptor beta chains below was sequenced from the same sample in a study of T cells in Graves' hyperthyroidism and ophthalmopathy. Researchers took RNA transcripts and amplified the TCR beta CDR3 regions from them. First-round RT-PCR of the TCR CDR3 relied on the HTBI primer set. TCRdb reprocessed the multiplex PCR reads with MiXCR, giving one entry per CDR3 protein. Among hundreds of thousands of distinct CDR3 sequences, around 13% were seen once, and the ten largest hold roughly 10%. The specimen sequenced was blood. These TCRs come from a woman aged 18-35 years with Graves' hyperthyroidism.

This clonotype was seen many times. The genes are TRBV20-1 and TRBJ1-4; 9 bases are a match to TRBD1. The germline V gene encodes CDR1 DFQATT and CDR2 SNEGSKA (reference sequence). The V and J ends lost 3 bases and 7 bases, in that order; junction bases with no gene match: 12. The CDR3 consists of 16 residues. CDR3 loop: CSARKDGGQGGEKLFF. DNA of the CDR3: TGCAGTGCTAGGAAAGATGGGGGACAGGGCGGTGAAAAACTGTTTTTT.

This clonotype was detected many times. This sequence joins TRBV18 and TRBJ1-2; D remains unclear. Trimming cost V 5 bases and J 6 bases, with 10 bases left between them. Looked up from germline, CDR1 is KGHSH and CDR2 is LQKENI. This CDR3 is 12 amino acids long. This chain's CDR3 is CASSLGTDGYTF. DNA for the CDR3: TGTGCCAGCTCATTAGGTACGGATGGCTACACCTTC. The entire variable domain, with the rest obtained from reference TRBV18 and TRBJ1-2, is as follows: NAGVMQNPRHLVRRRGQEARLRCSPMKGHSHVYWYRQLPEEGLKFMVYLQKENIIDESGMPKERFSAEFPKEGPSILRIQQVVRGDSAAYFCASSLGTDGYTFGSGTRLTVV.

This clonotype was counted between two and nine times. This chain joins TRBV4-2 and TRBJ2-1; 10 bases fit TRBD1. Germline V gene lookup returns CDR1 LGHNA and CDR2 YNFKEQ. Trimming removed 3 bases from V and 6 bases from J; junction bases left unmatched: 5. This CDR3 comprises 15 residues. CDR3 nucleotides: TGTGCCAGCAGCCATACCGGGACAGGGGTCAATGAGCAGTTCTTC. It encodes CASSHTGTGVNEQFF.

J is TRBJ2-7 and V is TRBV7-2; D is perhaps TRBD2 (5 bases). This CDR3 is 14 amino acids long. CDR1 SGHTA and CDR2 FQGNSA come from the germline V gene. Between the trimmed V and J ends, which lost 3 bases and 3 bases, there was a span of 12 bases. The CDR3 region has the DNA TGTGCCAGCAGCTTGCTGATCGGGATCTACGAGCAGTACTTC. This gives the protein CASSLLIGIYEQYF.

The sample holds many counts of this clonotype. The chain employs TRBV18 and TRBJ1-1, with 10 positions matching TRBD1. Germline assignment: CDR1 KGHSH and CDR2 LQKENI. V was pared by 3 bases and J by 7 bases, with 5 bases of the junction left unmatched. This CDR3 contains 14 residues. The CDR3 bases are TGTGCCAGCTCACCGGACAGGGGGAATGGTGAAGCTTTCTTT. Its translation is CASSPDRGNGEAFF.

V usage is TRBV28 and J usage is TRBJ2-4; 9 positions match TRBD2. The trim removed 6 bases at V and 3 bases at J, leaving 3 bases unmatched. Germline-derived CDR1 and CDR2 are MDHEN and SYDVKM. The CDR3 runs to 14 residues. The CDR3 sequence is CASRAGGLKNIQYF. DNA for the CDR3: TGTGCCAGCAGGGCGGGGGGGCTCAAAAACATTCAGTACTTC.

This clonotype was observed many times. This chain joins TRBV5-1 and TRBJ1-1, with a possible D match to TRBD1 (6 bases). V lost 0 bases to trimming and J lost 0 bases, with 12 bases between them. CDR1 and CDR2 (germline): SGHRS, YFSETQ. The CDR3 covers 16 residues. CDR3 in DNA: TGCGCCAGCAGCTTGGAGGCACAGGGTTTGAACACTGAAGCTTTCTTT. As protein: CASSLEAQGLNTEAFF.

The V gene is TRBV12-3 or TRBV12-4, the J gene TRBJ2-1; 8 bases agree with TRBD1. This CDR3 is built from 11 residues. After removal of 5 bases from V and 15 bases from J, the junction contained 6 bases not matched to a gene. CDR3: CASSEGGTGFF. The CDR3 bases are TGTGCCAGCAGTGAAGGCGGGACAGGGTTCTTC.

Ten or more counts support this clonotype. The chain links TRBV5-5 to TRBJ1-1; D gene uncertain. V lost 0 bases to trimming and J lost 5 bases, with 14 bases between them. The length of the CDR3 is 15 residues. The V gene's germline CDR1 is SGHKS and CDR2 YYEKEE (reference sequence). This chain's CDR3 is CASSLAAGVWTEAFF. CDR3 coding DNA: TGTGCCAGCAGCTTGGCCGCTGGGGTATGGACTGAAGCTTTCTTT.

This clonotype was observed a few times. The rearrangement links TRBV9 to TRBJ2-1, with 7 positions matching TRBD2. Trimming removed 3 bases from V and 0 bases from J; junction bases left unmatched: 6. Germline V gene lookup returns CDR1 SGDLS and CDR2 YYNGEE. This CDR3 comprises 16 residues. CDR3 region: CASSGSAGRSYNEQFF. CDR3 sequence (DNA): TGTGCCAGCAGCGGCTCAGCGGGGCGCTCCTACAATGAGCAGTTCTTC.

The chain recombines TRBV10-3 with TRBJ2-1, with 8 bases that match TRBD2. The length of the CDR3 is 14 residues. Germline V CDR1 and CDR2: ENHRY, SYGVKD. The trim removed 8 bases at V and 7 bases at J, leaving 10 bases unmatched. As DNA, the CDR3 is TGTGCCATCCTGTCAGCGGGAGTCATAAATGAGCAGTTCTTC. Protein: CAILSAGVINEQFF.

The DNA for the CDR3 is TGTGCCAGCAGTTCTCTTGAGGACAGGAGCTCCTATAATTCACCCCTCCACTTT. Translation gives CASSSLEDRSSYNSPLHF. V is TRBV6-1 and J is TRBJ1-6, with 7 bases that match TRBD1. Germline-derived CDR1 and CDR2 are MNHNS and SASEGT. The CDR3 consists of 18 residues. V shed 5 bases and J 0 bases; nucleotides not matched to a gene: 10.

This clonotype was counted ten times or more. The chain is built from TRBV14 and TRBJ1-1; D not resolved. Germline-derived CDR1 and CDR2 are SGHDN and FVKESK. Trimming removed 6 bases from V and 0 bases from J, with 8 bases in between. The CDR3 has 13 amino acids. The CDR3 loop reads CASSLSVNTEAFF. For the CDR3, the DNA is TGTGCCAGCAGTTTATCAGTGAACACTGAAGCTTTCTTT.

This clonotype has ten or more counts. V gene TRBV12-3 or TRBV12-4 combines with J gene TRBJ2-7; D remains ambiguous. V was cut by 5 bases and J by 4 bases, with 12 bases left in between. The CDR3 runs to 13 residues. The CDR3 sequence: CASSPGPPYEQYF. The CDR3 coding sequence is TGTGCCAGCAGTCCCGGTCCCCCTTACGAGCAGTACTTC.

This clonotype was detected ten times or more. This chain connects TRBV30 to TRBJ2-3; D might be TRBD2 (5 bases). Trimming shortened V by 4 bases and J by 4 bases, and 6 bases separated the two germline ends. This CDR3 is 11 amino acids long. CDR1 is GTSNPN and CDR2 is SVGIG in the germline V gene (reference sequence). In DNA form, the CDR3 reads TGTGCCTGGACCGGGGCAGATACGCAGTATTTT. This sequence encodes CAWTGADTQYF.

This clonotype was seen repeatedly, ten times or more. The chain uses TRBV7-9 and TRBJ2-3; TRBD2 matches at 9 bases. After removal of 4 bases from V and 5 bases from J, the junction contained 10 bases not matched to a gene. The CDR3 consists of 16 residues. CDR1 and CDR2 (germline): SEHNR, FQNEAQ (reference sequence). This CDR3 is CASSSSGIQEIDTQYF. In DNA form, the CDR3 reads TGTGCCAGCAGCTCTAGCGGGATTCAAGAAATAGATACGCAGTATTTT.

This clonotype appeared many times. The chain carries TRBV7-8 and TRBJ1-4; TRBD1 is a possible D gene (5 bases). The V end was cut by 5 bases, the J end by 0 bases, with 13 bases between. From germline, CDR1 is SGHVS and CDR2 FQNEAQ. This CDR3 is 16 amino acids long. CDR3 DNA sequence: TGTGCCAGCAGCATCGGGACCGTTGCAACTAATGAAAAACTGTTTTTT. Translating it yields CASSIGTVATNEKLFF. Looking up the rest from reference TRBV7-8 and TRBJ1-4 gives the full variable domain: GAGVSQSPRYKVAKRGQDVALRCDPISGHVSLFWYQQALGQGPEFLTYFQNEAQLDKSGLPSDRFFAERPEGSVSTLKIQRTQQEDSAVYLCASSIGTVATNEKLFFGSGTQLSVL.

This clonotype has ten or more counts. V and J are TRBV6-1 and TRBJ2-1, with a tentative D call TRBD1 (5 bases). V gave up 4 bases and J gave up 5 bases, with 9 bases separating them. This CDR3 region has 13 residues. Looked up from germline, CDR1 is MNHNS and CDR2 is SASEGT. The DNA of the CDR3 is TGTGCCAGCAGTGTGGGGCCTGACAATGAGCAGTTCTTC. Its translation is CASSVGPDNEQFF.

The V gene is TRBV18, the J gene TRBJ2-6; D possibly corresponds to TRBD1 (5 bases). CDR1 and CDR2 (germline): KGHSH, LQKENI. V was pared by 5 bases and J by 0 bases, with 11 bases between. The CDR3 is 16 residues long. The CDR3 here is CASSSQGPSGANVLTF. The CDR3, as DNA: TGTGCCAGCTCATCTCAGGGCCCCTCTGGGGCCAACGTCCTGACTTTC.

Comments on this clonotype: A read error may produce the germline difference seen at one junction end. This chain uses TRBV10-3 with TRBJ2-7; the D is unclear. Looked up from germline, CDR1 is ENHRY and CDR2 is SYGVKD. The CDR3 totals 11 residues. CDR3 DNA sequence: TGTGCCATCCGTGAGACGCGGGAGCAGTACTTC. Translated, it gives CAIRETREQYF.

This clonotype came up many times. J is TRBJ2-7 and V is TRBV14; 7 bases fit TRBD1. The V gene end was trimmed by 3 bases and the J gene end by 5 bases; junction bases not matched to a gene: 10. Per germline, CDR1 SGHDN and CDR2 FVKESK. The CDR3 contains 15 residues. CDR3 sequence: CASSHLDRPLNEQYF. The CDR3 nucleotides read TGTGCCAGCAGCCACCTGGACAGGCCCCTAAACGAGCAGTACTTC.

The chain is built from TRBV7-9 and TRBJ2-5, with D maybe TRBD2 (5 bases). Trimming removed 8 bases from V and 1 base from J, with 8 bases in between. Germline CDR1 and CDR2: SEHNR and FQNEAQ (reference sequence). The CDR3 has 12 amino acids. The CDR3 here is CASGGLQETQYF. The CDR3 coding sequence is TGTGCCAGCGGCGGACTCCAAGAGACCCAGTACTTC.

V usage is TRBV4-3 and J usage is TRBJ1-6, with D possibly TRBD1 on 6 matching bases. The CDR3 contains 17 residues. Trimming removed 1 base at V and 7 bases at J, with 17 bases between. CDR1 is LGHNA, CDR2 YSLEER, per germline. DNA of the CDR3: TGCGCCAGCAGCCAAGGAAGTAACAGGGTGTCGAATTCACCCCTCCACTTT. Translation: CASSQGSNRVSNSPLHF.

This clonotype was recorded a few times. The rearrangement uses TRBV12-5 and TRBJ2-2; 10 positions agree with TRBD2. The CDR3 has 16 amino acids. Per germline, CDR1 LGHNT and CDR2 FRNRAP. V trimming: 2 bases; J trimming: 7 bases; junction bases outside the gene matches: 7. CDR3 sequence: CASGLSPGLASGELFF. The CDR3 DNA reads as TGTGCTAGTGGTTTGTCGCCGGGACTAGCGAGCGGGGAGCTGTTTTTT.

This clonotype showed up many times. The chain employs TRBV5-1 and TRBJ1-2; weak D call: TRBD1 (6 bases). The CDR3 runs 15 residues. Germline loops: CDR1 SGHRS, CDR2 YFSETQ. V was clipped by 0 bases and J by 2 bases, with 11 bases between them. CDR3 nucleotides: TGCGCCAGCAGCTTGGAGGTCAGGGGAAACTATGGCTACACCTTC. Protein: CASSLEVRGNYGYTF.